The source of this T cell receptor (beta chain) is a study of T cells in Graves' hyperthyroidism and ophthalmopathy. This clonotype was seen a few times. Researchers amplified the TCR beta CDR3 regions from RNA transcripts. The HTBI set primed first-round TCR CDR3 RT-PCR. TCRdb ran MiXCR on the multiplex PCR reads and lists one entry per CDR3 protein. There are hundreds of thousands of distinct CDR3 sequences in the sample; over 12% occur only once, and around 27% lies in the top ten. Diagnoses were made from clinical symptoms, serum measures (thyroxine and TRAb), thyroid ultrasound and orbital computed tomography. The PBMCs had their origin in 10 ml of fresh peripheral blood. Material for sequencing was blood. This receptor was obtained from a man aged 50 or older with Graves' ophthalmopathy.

In DNA form, the CDR3 reads TGTGCCAGCAGCCGGCTAGCGGGAGTCACAGATACGCAGTATTTT. It encodes CASSRLAGVTDTQYF. The rearrangement links TRBV7-2 to TRBJ2-3, with TRBD2 matching 10 bases. This CDR3 has 15 amino acids. The J segment lost 2 bases and the V segment lost 5 bases, leaving 4 bases of the junction unmatched. Germline CDR1 SGHTA, CDR2 FQGNSA.